This T cell receptor beta chain is from a study of T-cell memory formation after mild COVID-19. In the study overall: TCR clusters mostly belonged to single donors. General study findings and limits: CD4+ contracting clones were mainly CM and EM; CD8+ ones, EMRA.

Germline-derived CDR1 and CDR2 are DFQATT and SNEGSKA (reference sequence). This CDR3 region has 13 residues. The germline V and J ends were trimmed by 0 bases and 7 bases, with 12 bases remaining between them. Using its own MiXCR run on the 5' RACE reads, TCRdb lists one record per CDR3 protein. The table shows roughly 180,000 distinct CDR3 sequences, with about 18% occurring only once. On this clonotype: Antigen unknown.

This chain joins TRBV20-1 and TRBJ1-2; D not certain. The receptor was derived from a man between 18 and 35 years old who had mild COVID-19 (a few samples of this study predate the infection). Cell type and time point are not known. The sample comprised PBMCs or a T cell subset sorted from them (not recorded which). The DNA for the CDR3 is TGCAGTGCTAGAGATCGGGTCGGGGTTGGCTACACCTTC. Translated: CSARDRVGVGYTF.